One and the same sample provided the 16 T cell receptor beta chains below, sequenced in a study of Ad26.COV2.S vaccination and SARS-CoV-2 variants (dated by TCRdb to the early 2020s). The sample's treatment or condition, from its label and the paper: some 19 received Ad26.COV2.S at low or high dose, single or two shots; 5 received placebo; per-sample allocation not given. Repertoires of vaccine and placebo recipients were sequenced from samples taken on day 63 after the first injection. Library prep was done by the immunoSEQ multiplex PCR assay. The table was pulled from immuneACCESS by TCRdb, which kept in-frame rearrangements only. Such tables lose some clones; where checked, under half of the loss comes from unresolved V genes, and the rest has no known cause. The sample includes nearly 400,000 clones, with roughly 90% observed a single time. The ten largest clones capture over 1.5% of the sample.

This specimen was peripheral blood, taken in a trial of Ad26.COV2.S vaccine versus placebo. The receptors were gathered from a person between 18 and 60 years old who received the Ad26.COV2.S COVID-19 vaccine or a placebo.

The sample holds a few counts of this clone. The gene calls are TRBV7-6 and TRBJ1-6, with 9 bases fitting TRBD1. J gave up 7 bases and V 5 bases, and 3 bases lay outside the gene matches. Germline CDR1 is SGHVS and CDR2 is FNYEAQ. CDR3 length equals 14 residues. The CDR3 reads CASSQGQGNSPLHF. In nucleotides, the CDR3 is TGTGCCAGCAGCCAAGGACAGGGGAATTCACCCCTCCACTTT.

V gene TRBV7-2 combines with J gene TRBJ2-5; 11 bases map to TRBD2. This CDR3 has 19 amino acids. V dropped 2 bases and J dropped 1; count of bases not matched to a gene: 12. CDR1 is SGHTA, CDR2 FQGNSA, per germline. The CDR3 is CASSLNRLAGSHFQETQYF. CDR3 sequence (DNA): TGTGCCAGCAGCTTAAATCGACTAGCGGGATCCCACTTCCAAGAGACCCAGTACTTC.

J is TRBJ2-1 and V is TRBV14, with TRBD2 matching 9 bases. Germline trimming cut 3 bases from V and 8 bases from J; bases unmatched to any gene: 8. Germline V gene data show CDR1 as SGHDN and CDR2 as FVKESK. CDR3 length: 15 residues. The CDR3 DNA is TGTGCCAGCAGCCACCCCAGCGGGAGGCAGGATGAGCAGTTCTTC. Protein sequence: CASSHPSGRQDEQFF.

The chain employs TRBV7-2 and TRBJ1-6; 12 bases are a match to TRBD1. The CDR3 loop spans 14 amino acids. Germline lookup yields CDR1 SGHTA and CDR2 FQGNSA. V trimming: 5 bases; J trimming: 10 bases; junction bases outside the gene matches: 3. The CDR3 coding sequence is TGTGCCAGCAGCAAAGGGACAGGGGGCTCACCCCTCCACTTT. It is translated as CASSKGTGGSPLHF.

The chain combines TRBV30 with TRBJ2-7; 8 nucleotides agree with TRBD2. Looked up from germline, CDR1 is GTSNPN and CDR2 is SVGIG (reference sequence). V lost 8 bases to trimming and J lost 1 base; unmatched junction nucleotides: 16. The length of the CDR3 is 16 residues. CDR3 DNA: TGTGCCGTCTCGGGGGGGAACCAGCGGAATTCCTACGAGCAGTACTTC. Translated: CAVSGGNQRNSYEQYF.

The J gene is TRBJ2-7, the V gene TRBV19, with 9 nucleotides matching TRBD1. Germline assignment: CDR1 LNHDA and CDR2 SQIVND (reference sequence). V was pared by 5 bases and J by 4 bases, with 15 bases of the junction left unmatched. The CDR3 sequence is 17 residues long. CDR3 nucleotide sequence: TGTGCCAGTAGTTCCCCTTACCGGGACAGGGACTCTTACGAGCAGTACTTC. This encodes CASSSPYRDRDSYEQYF.

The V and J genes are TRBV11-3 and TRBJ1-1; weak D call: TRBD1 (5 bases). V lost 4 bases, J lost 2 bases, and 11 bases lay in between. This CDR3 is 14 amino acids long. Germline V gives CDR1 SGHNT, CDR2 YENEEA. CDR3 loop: CASSSTGPNTEAFF. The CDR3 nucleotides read TGTGCCAGCAGCTCCACGGGACCAAACACTGAAGCTTTCTTT.

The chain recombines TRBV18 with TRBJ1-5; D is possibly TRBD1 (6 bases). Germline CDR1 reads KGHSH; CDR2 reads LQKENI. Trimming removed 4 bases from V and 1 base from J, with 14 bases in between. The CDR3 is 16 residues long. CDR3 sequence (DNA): TGTGCCAGCTCACTAAAACAGGGTGGGAGCAATCAGCCCCAGCATTTT. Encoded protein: CASSLKQGGSNQPQHF.

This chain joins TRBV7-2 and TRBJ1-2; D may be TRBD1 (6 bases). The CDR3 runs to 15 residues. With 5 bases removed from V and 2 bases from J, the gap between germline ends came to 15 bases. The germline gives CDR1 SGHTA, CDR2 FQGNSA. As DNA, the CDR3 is TGTGCCAGCAGCGCCTACAGGGCTACAAACTATGGCTACACCTTC. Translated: CASSAYRATNYGYTF.

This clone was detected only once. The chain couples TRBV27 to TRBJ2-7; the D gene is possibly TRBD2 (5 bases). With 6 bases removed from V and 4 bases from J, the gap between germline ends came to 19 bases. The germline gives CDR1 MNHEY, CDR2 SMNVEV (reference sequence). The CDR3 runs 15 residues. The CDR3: CASSHTPDSIYEQYF. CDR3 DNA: TGTGCCAGCAGCCACACCCCGGACTCCATATACGAGCAGTACTTC.

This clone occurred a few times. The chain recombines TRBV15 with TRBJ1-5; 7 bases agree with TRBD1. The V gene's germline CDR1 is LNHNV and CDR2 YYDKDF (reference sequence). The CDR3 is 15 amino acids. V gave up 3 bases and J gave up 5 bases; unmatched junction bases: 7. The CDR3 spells CATSRGFTGDQPQHF. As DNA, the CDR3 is TGTGCCACCAGCAGGGGGTTTACAGGGGATCAGCCCCAGCATTTT.

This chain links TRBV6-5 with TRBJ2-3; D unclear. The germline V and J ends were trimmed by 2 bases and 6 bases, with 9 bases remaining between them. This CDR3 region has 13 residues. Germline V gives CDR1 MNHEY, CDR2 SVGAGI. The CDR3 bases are TGTGCCAGCAGTTACGGCTCGCTTGATACGCAGTATTTT. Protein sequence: CASSYGSLDTQYF.

The CDR3 sequence is CASSPRSGTDNEQFF. CDR3 in DNA: TGTGCCAGCAGCCCCCGGTCGGGGACAGACAATGAGCAGTTCTTC. The chain couples TRBV5-8 to TRBJ2-1, with 7 bases identical to TRBD1. Per the germline V gene, CDR1 is SGHTS and CDR2 is YDEGEE. Unmatched junction bases numbered 9, after V lost 4 bases and J lost 5 bases. The CDR3 spans 15 residues.

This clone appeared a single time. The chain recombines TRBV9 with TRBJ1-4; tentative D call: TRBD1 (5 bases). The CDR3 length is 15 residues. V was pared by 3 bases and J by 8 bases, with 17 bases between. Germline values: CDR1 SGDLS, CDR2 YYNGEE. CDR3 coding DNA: TGTGCCAGCAGCGCTGGGACTTTGGAAGGGGAAAAACTGTTTTTT. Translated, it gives CASSAGTLEGEKLFF.

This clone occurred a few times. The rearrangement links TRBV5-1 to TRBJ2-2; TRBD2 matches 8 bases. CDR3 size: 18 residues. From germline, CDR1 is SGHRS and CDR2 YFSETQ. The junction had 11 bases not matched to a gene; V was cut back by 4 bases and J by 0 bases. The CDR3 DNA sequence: TGCGCCAGCAGCCGTGGGGTGACTAGCGCCTCGAACACCGGGGAGCTGTTTTTT. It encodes CASSRGVTSASNTGELFF.

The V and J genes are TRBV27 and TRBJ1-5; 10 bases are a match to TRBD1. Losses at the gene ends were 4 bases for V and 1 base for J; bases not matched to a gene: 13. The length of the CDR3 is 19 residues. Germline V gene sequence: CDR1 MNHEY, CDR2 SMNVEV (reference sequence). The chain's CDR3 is CASSSTGQGLSWSNQPQHF. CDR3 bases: TGTGCCAGCAGTTCCACGGGACAGGGGCTTTCATGGAGCAATCAGCCCCAGCATTTT.